These 11 T cell receptor beta chains originate from one sample sequenced in a study of blood T cell repertoires in COVID-19. Profiling relied on immunoSEQ multiplex PCR, and the TCRdb table lists in-frame clones only, not all of them. This table has under 450,000 clones, 70% to 90% appearing once. The sequencing sample was made of peripheral blood. Receptor source: a woman between 40 and 55 years old with COVID-19, enrolled during active disease.

The genes are TRBV4-3 and TRBJ1-6; D is undetermined. V was shortened by 1 base and J by 6 bases, with 10 bases between the two germline ends. This CDR3 region has 15 residues. Germline CDR1 reads LGHNA; CDR2 reads YSLEER. This CDR3 is CASSQVAQTNSPLHF. As DNA, the CDR3 is TGCGCCAGCAGCCAAGTTGCACAGACTAATTCACCCCTCCACTTT.

This clone has a single count. The V gene is TRBV19, the J gene TRBJ2-7; TRBD1 agrees at 8 bases. The CDR3 sequence is 17 residues long. V lost 6 bases to trimming and J lost 2 bases; unmatched junction nucleotides: 15. CDR1 and CDR2 from the germline V gene are LNHDA and SQIVND (reference sequence). The CDR3 coding sequence is TGTGCCAGTAGCCAAAGCGGCAGGGGGCGCGGGGCCTACGAGCAGTACTTC. Protein product: CASSQSGRGRGAYEQYF.

V gene TRBV21-1 combines with J gene TRBJ1-6; the table gives TRBD1 as D, unverified against the DNA. TRBV21-1 is tagged as a pseudogene. CDR3 length: 18 amino acids. This CDR3 is CASSLRLRTGPNNSPLHF. CDR3 DNA sequence: TGTGCCAGCAGCCTCCGATTAAGGACAGGCCCTAATAATTCACCCCTCCACTTT.

CDR3 amino acids: CASSSIVGSSYEQYF. The CDR3 region has the DNA TGTGCCAGCAGTAGTATAGTCGGGAGCTCCTACGAGCAGTACTTC. V gene TRBV28 combines with J gene TRBJ2-7; D is perhaps TRBD2 (6 bases). The CDR3 consists of 15 residues. V was shortened by 5 bases and J by 0 bases, with 14 bases between the two germline ends. From germline, CDR1 is MDHEN and CDR2 SYDVKM.

This chain uses TRBV18 with TRBJ1-5, with D possibly being TRBD1 (5 bases). Between the trimmed V and J ends, which lost 2 bases and 7 bases, there was a span of 12 bases. CDR3 length: 14 residues. Germline V gives CDR1 KGHSH, CDR2 LQKENI. The CDR3 sequence is CASSPGGVAQPQHF. In DNA form, the CDR3 reads TGTGCCAGCTCACCAGGGGGGGTAGCCCAGCCCCAGCATTTT.

V and J are TRBV7-2 and TRBJ1-3, with D possibly being TRBD1 (5 bases). Between the trimmed V and J ends, which lost 1 base and 0 bases, there was a span of 10 bases. Germline loops: CDR1 SGHTA, CDR2 FQGNSA. The CDR3 spans 16 residues. The CDR3 region has the DNA TGTGCCAGCAGCTTAGGGGGGGGAAGCTCTGGAAACACCATATATTTT. It specifies CASSLGGGSSGNTIYF.

In its sample, this clone was seen once. The CDR3 DNA sequence: TGTGCCAGCAGGGGCGGCACAGATACGCAGTATTTT. Residues: CASRGGTDTQYF. The rearrangement joins TRBV6-4 to TRBJ2-3; D unresolved. From germline, CDR1 is MRHNA and CDR2 SNTAGT. The germline V and J ends were trimmed by 6 bases and 1 base, with 5 bases remaining between them. The CDR3 sequence is 12 residues long.

The chain links TRBV6-6 to TRBJ1-5; D ambiguous. The CDR3 contains 13 residues. V lost 4 bases to trimming and J lost 6 bases, with 10 bases between them. CDR1 is MNHNY and CDR2 is SVGAGI in the germline V gene (reference sequence). The CDR3 here is CASSSGEAQPQHF. CDR3 coding DNA: TGTGCCAGCAGTTCCGGGGAGGCTCAGCCCCAGCATTTT.

The chain combines TRBV6-4 with TRBJ1-1; D is perhaps TRBD1 (6 bases). The CDR3 has 15 residues. V was trimmed by 3 bases and J by 6 bases, leaving 17 bases between them. Germline CDR1 and CDR2: MRHNA and SNTAGT. DNA for the CDR3: TGTGCCAGCAGTGAAGGTGCCGGGGGGCTCTCTGAAGCTTTCTTT. Its protein product is CASSEGAGGLSEAFF.

The rearrangement links TRBV7-9 to TRBJ2-2; D possibly corresponds to TRBD1 (6 bases). The CDR3 runs to 15 residues. V lost 5 bases, J lost 6 bases, and 16 bases lay in between. Looked up from germline, CDR1 is SEHNR and CDR2 is FQNEAQ (reference sequence). The CDR3 DNA sequence: TGTGCCAGCAGCCCAGGGGATATAGTTGCCGGGGAGCTGTTTTTT. Translating it yields CASSPGDIVAGELFF.

This rearrangement joins TRBV5-1 to TRBJ1-5; the D gene is possibly TRBD1 (6 bases). The V and J ends lost 4 bases and 4 bases respectively, with 18 bases between them. The CDR3 has 16 amino acids. Per germline, CDR1 SGHRS and CDR2 YFSETQ. The CDR3 is CASSPGTAGVNQPQHF. The CDR3 DNA sequence: TGCGCCAGCAGCCCCGGAACGGCAGGGGTAAATCAGCCCCAGCATTTT.